This T cell receptor beta chain is drawn from a study of cytomegalovirus exposure and HLA in healthy donors. TCRdb's table, derived via immunoSEQ multiplex PCR, lists solely in-frame clones and lacks some. The sample holds about 220,000 clones, approximately 80% seen once. General study results and limits: The study listed roughly 150 cytomegalovirus-associated TCR beta chains. CMV antigen specificity was confirmed in vitro for three CMV-associated chains.

With respect to this clone: Antigen specificity is unknown.

The germline CDR1 and CDR2 sequences are MNHEY and SVGAGI. The CDR3 runs to 13 residues. Trimming took off 8 bases at V and 6 bases at J, with 16 bases between the two ends. This chain uses TRBV6-5 with TRBJ1-2, with D perhaps TRBD1 (5 bases). The sequenced sample was PBMCs. This sequence originates from a woman between 25 and 40 years old in good health and CMV-seropositive. This CDR3 reads CASGGTLLNGYTF. The CDR3 coding sequence is TGTGCCAGCGGTGGGACCCTACTGAATGGCTACACCTTC.